The 20 T cell receptor beta chains listed next were all sequenced from one sample in a study of OX40 agonist ivuxolimab in advanced cancers. Measured with immunoSEQ multiplex PCR; TCRdb has only the in-frame clones, and not every one. Of some 46,000 clones in the sample, 88% were seen once. The sequenced sample was CD4+ or CD8+ T cells sorted from blood, obtained in a trial of the OX40 agonist ivuxolimab. The source of these receptors is an adult with an advanced solid tumor such as melanoma, head and neck, liver or kidney cancer.

V usage is TRBV28 and J usage is TRBJ1-4; 7 bases align to TRBD1. The V gene end was trimmed by 6 bases and the J gene end by 8 bases; junction bases not matched to a gene: 9. In germline, CDR1 is MDHEN, CDR2 SYDVKM. This CDR3 has 14 amino acids. Here the CDR3 reads CASSFGQVWEKLFF. The DNA for the CDR3 is TGTGCCAGCAGCTTTGGACAGGTCTGGGAAAAACTGTTTTTT.

The table lists this clone with a count of one. This chain links TRBV11-3 with TRBJ2-1, with D unresolved. The CDR3 sequence is 10 residues long. Trimming pared 6 bases from V and 7 bases from J, leaving 4 bases between. CDR1 is SGHNT and CDR2 is YENEEA in the germline V gene. The CDR3 reads CASSQNEQFF. For the CDR3, the DNA is TGTGCCAGCAGTCAGAATGAGCAGTTCTTC.

The chain links TRBV7-6 to TRBJ2-7, with TRBD2 matching 8 bases. CDR1 and CDR2 from the germline V gene are SGHVS and FNYEAQ. Trimming removed 3 bases from V and 3 bases from J; junction bases left unmatched: 1. This CDR3 has 13 amino acids. The CDR3 protein is CASSFSGNYEQYF. CDR3 bases: TGTGCCAGCAGCTTTAGCGGGAACTACGAGCAGTACTTC. The full variable domain, with the rest looked up from reference TRBV7-6 and TRBJ2-7, is GAGVSQSPRYKVTKRGQDVALRCDPISGHVSLYWYRQALGQGPEFLTYFNYEAQQDKSGLPNDRFSAERPEGSISTLTIQRTEQRDSAMYRCASSFSGNYEQYFGPGTRLTVT.

This chain connects TRBV25-1 to TRBJ1-1; unclear D gene. This CDR3 has 13 residues. V was trimmed by 4 bases and J by 6 bases, leaving 12 bases between them. Per germline, CDR1 MGHDK and CDR2 SYGVNS. CDR3 nucleotide sequence: TGTGCCAGCAGTGCTGGCGGTGGGGCTGAAGCTTTCTTT. This encodes CASSAGGGAEAFF.

The chain employs TRBV7-8 and TRBJ1-1, with D possibly being TRBD1 (5 bases). V lost 1 base and J 6 bases, leaving 15 bases between the germline ends. The CDR3 is made up of 15 amino acids. Germline V lookup: CDR1 SGHVS, CDR2 FQNEAQ. The CDR3 region is CASSLGSGSGAEAFF. The DNA for the CDR3 is TGTGCCAGCAGCTTAGGGTCAGGGTCGGGGGCTGAAGCTTTCTTT.

The chain recombines TRBV25-1 with TRBJ1-2, with a weak D call TRBD1 (5 bases). Germline assignment: CDR1 MGHDK and CDR2 SYGVNS. V was cut by 4 bases and J by 0 bases, with 18 bases left in between. The CDR3 contains 17 residues. CDR3 in amino acids: CASSGPPGRRANYGYTF. The CDR3 nucleotides are TGTGCCAGCAGTGGCCCCCCAGGGAGACGGGCTAACTATGGCTACACCTTC.

The J gene is TRBJ1-2, the V gene TRBV6-1, with 10 bases matching TRBD1. This CDR3 is 15 amino acids long. V was clipped by 5 bases and J by 7 bases; unmatched bases: 10. Germline V lookup: CDR1 MNHNS, CDR2 SASEGT. The CDR3 DNA reads TGTGCCAGCAGTATAAGGGGACAGGGGTTGGGTGGCTACACCTTC. It codes for CASSIRGQGLGGYTF.

The chain is built from TRBV5-4 and TRBJ1-1; no reliable D call. Germline assignment: CDR1 SGHNT and CDR2 YYREEE (reference sequence). The V end was cut by 2 bases, the J end by 6 bases, with 14 bases between. The CDR3 is made up of 14 amino acids. The chain's CDR3 is CASSLEVQMSEAFF. Here the CDR3 DNA reads TGTGCCAGCAGCTTAGAGGTGCAGATGTCTGAAGCTTTCTTT.

This chain connects TRBV7-2 to TRBJ2-2; possible D gene TRBD2, 5 bases. V lost 2 bases, J lost 7 bases, and 17 bases lay in between. The CDR3 has 16 residues. Per the germline V gene, CDR1 is SGHTA and CDR2 is FQGNSA. The CDR3 loop is CASSLKLLAYGGELFF. DNA for the CDR3: TGTGCCAGCAGCTTAAAGTTGTTAGCGTACGGCGGGGAGCTGTTTTTT.

CDR3 residues: CASSQEQGGYTIYF. CDR3 DNA sequence: TGCGCCAGCAGCCAAGAACAGGGAGGGTACACCATATATTTT. This chain links TRBV4-3 with TRBJ1-3; D might be TRBD1 (6 bases). There are 14 residues in the CDR3. The germline V gene encodes CDR1 LGHNA and CDR2 YSLEER. V lost 0 bases and J lost 8, with 11 bases in between.

The J gene is TRBJ2-5, the V gene TRBV5-4; TRBD2 aligns across 11 bases. J lost 3 bases, V lost 4 bases, and 5 bases had no gene match. From germline, CDR1 is SGHNT and CDR2 YYREEE (reference sequence). There are 15 residues in the CDR3. The CDR3 protein is CASSEPGLAEETQYF. The DNA for the CDR3 is TGTGCCAGCAGCGAGCCGGGACTAGCGGAAGAGACCCAGTACTTC.

The J gene is TRBJ1-6, the V gene TRBV7-8; no reliable D call. The length of the CDR3 is 16 residues. Germline assignment: CDR1 SGHVS and CDR2 FQNEAQ. V lost 2 bases, J lost 7 bases, and 15 bases lay in between. CDR3 sequence reads: CASSLSVPGSNSPLHF. The CDR3 DNA is TGTGCCAGCAGCTTATCGGTCCCAGGCTCAAATTCACCCCTCCACTTT.

The chain employs TRBV7-7 and TRBJ1-3, with D tentatively TRBD1 (5 bases). Germline loops: CDR1 SSHAT, CDR2 FNYEAQ (reference sequence). The CDR3 loop spans 15 amino acids. V was clipped by 2 bases and J by 4 bases, with 12 bases between them. The CDR3 coding sequence is TGTGCCAGCAGCTTATTTGCGGGGGACGGAAACACCATATATTTT. It yields the protein CASSLFAGDGNTIYF.

This chain uses TRBV7-9 with TRBJ2-7, with a weak D call TRBD2 (6 bases). The CDR3 has 15 residues. The V end was cut by 1 base, the J end by 4 bases, with 14 bases between. Germline CDR1 and CDR2: SEHNR and FQNEAQ (reference sequence). CDR3 residues: CASSLVFSGGYEQYF. The CDR3, as DNA: TGTGCCAGCAGCTTAGTATTTAGTGGAGGGTACGAGCAGTACTTC.

The rearrangement uses TRBV11-3 and TRBJ2-3; a weak D match, TRBD1 (5 bases). The germline V and J ends were trimmed by 5 bases and 6 bases, with 12 bases remaining between them. Germline V CDR1 and CDR2: SGHNT, YENEEA. This CDR3 comprises 13 residues. CDR3 sequence: CASSQGLMDTQYF. Here the CDR3 DNA reads TGTGCCAGCAGCCAGGGCCTGATGGATACGCAGTATTTT.

The rearrangement links TRBV9 to TRBJ1-1; D perhaps matches TRBD1 (5 bases). Looked up from germline, CDR1 is SGDLS and CDR2 is YYNGEE. Trimming pared 7 bases from V and 5 bases from J, leaving 12 bases between. The CDR3 loop spans 12 amino acids. CDR3 DNA sequence: TGTGCCAGCGGTCCGGGGGGGACTGAAGCTTTCTTT. This encodes CASGPGGTEAFF. Based on the CDR3 plus reference TRBV9 and TRBJ1-1, the full variable domain is DSGVTQTPKHLITATGQRVTLRCSPRSGDLSVYWYQQSLDQGLQFLIQYYNGEERAKGNILERFSAQQFPDLHSELNLSSLELGDSALYFCASGPGGTEAFFGQGTRLTVV.

The CDR3 region has the DNA TGCAGCGTTGAAAGGGGATCTGGGACAGCTAATGGCTACACCTTC. It yields the protein CSVERGSGTANGYTF. V gene TRBV29-1 combines with J gene TRBJ1-2, with TRBD1 identical over 7 bases. This CDR3 contains 15 residues. Trimming cost V 2 bases and J 6 bases; bases outside gene matches: 12. The germline V gene encodes CDR1 SQVTM and CDR2 ANQGSEA.

The chain uses TRBV5-4 and TRBJ2-1; D ambiguous. CDR1 and CDR2 from the germline V gene are SGHNT and YYREEE (reference sequence). The V and J ends lost 2 bases and 9 bases respectively, with 9 bases between them. The CDR3 is 12 amino acids. CDR3 residues: CASSLVLAEQFF. CDR3 in DNA: TGTGCCAGCAGCTTAGTCTTAGCTGAGCAGTTCTTC. Full variable domain (remainder filled in from reference TRBV5-4 and TRBJ2-1): ETGVTQSPTHLIKTRGQQVTLRCSSQSGHNTVSWYQQALGQGPQFIFQYYREEENGRGNFPPRFSGLQFPNYSSELNVNALELDDSALYLCASSLVLAEQFFGPGTRLTVL.

The rearrangement uses TRBV7-4 and TRBJ1-3; D gene ambiguous. CDR1 and CDR2 from the germline V gene are SGHVT and SQSDAQ. V lost 1 base to trimming and J lost 3 bases, with 10 bases between them. CDR3 length: 15 residues. CDR3 in amino acids: CASSLGELGGNTIYF. Written as DNA, the CDR3 is TGTGCCAGCAGCTTAGGGGAACTGGGTGGAAACACCATATATTTT.

CDR3 sequence: CASSYFLGNTEAFF. Written as DNA, the CDR3 is TGTGCCAGCAGTTACTTTCTTGGGAACACTGAAGCTTTCTTT. This sequence joins TRBV6-5 and TRBJ1-1, with D hard to call. Between the trimmed V and J ends, which lost 1 base and 1 base, there was a span of 7 bases. Per the germline V gene, CDR1 is MNHEY and CDR2 is SVGAGI. The CDR3 has 14 amino acids.